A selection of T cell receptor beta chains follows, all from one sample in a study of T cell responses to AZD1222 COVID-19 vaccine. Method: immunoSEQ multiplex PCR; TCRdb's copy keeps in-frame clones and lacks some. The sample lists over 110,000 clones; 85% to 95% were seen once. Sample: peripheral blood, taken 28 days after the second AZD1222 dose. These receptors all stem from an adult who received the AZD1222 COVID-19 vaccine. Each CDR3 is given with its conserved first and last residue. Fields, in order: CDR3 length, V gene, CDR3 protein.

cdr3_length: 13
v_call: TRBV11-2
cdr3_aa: CASSGGQQNGYTF

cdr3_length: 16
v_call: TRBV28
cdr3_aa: CASSLRTLRGNQPQHF

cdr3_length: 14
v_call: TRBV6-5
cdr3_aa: CASSPRSGGTEAFF

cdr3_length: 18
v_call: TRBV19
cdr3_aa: CASSSPPGQGLPIYGYTF

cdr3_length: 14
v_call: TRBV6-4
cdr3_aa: CASRRQGGYTEAFF

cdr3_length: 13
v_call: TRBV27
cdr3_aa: CASRDSPNYGYTF

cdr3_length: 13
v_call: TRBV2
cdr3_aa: CASSEEGNQPQHF

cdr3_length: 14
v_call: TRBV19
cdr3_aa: CASSTRQGSGELFF

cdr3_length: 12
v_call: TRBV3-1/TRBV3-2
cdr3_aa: CASSPVGDTQYF

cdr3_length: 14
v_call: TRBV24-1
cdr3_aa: CATKGQSNTGELFF

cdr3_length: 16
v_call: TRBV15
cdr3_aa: CATSRNSGTGDEKLFF

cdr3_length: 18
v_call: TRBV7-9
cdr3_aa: CASSLGRRLPNYTDTQYF

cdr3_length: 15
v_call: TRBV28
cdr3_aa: CASSFRGPNTGELFF

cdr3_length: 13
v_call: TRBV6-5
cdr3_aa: CASRPGGVHEQYF

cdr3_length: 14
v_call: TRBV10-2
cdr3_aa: CATTATSGYNEQFF

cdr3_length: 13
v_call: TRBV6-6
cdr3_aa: CATLTGVGTEAFF

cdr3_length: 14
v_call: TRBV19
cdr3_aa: CASRPRGATDTQYF

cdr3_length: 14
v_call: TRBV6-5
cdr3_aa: CASSYDEGGTEAFF

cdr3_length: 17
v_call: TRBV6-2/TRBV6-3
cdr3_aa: CASSYSTRLDNTGELFF

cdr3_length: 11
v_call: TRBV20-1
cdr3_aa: CSASTYYGYTF

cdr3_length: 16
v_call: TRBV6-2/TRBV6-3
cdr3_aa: CASSSGSSAGFYGYTF

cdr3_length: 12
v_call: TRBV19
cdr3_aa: CASSRRGTEAFF

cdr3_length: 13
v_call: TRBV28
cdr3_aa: CASRTTGEAEAFF

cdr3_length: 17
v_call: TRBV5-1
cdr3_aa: CASSLETGTATGNTIYF

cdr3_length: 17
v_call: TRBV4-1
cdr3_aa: CASSHPRDGPIGEKLFF

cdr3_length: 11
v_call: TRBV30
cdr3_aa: CAWSVDRVYTF

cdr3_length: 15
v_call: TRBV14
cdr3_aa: CASSLSANQLETQYF

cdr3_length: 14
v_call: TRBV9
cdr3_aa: CASSVEDSNYGYTF

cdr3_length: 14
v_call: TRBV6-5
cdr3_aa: CASSETGQNTEAFF

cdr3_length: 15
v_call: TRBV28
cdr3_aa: CASRIQGQPTQPQHF

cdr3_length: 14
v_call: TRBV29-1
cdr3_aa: CSVPWDREGYGYTF

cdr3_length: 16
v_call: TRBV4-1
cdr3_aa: CASSQGGRRANEKLFF

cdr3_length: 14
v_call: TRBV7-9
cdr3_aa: CASSPTGTGTEAFF

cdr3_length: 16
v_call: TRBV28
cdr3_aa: CASSFTGGRVKDTQYF

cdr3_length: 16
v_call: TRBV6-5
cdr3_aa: CASSLGGTRANYGYTF

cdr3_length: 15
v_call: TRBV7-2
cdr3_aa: CASSLSPRGYTEAFF

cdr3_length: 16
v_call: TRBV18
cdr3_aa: CASSPRPFEEGYGYTF

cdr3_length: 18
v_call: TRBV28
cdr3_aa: CASSFDMVYRNSNQPQHF

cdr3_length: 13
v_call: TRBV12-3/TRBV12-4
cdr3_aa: CASSLGTVYGYTF

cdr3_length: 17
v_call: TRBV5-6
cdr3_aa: CASSLFLAGHTKNIQYF

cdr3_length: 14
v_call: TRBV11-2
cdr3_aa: CASSLGQEYYEQYF

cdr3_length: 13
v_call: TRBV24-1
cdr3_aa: CATSVGRGQPQHF

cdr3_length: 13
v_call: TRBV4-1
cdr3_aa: CASSQDGRVGYTF

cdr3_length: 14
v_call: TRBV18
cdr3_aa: CASSTRDNNSPLHF

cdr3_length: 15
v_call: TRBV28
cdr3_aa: CASSAPGTQRDTQYF

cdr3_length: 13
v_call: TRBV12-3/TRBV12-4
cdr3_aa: CASTRGNTGELFF

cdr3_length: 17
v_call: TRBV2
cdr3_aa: CASSEPVLSSSYNEQFF

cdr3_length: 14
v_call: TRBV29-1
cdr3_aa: CSVEGRGRPDTQYF

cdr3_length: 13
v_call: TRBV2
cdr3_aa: CASRGGDFYEQYF

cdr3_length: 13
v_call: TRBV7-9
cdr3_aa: CASSLLGGTEAFF

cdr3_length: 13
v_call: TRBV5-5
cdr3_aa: CASSLGLEVKLFF

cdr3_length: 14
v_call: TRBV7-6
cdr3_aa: CASSRGGLDYGYTF

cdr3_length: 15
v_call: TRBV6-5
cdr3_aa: CASSSKEGSGYGYTF

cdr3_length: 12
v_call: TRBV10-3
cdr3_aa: CATGQGASEAFF

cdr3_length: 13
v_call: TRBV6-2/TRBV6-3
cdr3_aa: CASSYEVNYGYTF